This T cell receptor beta chain emerged from a study of naive and memory T cell subsets. The germline gives CDR1 SGHRS, CDR2 YFSETQ. This CDR3 is built from 12 residues. Trimming took 1 base from V and 5 from J, leaving 7 bases between them. The SP2 primer and nested alpha and beta constant region primers amplified ligated cDNA in four rounds. In TCRdb, the 5' RACE reads were re-called with MiXCR into one record per CDR3 protein. The sample has 55,000 to 70,000 distinct CDR3 sequences, 5.5% to 8.5% seen once. TCR cDNA received a 3' ligated oligonucleotide that carried a UMI. Reverse transcription used DNase-treated unsorted total RNA, aiming for roughly 1 to 1,100 ng.

The rearrangement uses TRBV5-1 and TRBJ2-7; tentative D call: TRBD2 (6 bases). This receptor was taken from a male donor in good health. The CDR3 protein is CASSLTGDEQYF. The CDR3 nucleotides are TGCGCCAGCAGCTTGACGGGGGACGAGCAGTACTTC.